A single sample gave rise to the 7 T cell receptor beta chains below, sequenced in a study of siplizumab effects on memory and regulatory T cells. Assay used: immunoSEQ multiplex PCR; TCRdb lists only in-frame clones, some missing. The table lists around 110,000 clones, about 94% of them singletons. Sequenced: non-Treg CD4+ T cells sorted from blood. The receptor source for this set is a human donor in good health.

The chain uses TRBV6-5 and TRBJ1-2; a weak D match, TRBD1 (5 bases). V was cut by 6 bases and J by 8 bases, with 16 bases left in between. The germline CDR1 and CDR2 sequences are MNHEY and SVGAGI. The CDR3 is made up of 13 amino acids. CDR3 residues: CASRNSRGFGYTF. The CDR3 coding sequence is TGTGCCAGCAGAAACTCCCGGGGGTTCGGCTACACCTTC.

The V call is TRBV5-5, the J call TRBJ2-5; a weak D match, TRBD2 (6 bases). The CDR3 extends over 16 amino acids. Germline lookup yields CDR1 SGHKS and CDR2 YYEKEE (reference sequence). V was trimmed by 4 bases and J by 5 bases, leaving 21 bases between them. CDR3 protein: CASSQSGLRGGETQYF. The CDR3 DNA sequence: TGTGCCAGCAGCCAATCGGGACTGAGGGGCGGGGAGACCCAGTACTTC.

The chain combines TRBV6-6 with TRBJ1-2, with D perhaps TRBD1 (6 bases). Trimming pared 8 bases from V and 2 bases from J, leaving 12 bases between. CDR1 is MNHNY and CDR2 is SVGAGI in the germline V gene (reference sequence). The CDR3 spans 13 residues. CDR3: CASERRGNYGYTF. DNA of the CDR3: TGTGCCAGCGAAAGGAGGGGGAACTATGGCTACACCTTC.

V is TRBV29-1 and J is TRBJ2-3; 7 nucleotides align to TRBD2. CDR1 and CDR2 from the germline V gene are SQVTM and ANQGSEA. The CDR3 runs to 13 residues. J was trimmed by 3 bases and V by 2 bases; bases with no gene match: 2. CDR3 DNA: TGCAGCGTTGAACGTAGCGGGACAGATACGCAGTATTTT. Translated: CSVERSGTDTQYF.

The rearrangement uses TRBV18 and TRBJ2-1, with TRBD2 matching over 12 bases. Germline V gene data show CDR1 as KGHSH and CDR2 as LQKENI. The V and J ends lost 3 bases and 11 bases, in that order; junction bases with no gene match: 2. The length of the CDR3 is 13 residues. This CDR3 is CASSPTSGRQQFF. CDR3 bases: TGTGCCAGCTCACCCACTAGCGGGAGGCAGCAGTTCTTC.

The chain couples TRBV6-1 to TRBJ2-1; TRBD2 is a possible D gene (6 bases). The CDR3 is 15 residues long. Germline V gene sequence: CDR1 MNHNS, CDR2 SASEGT. V lost 6 bases and J 7 bases, leaving 19 bases between the germline ends. This chain's CDR3 is CASRGPGLSMNEQFF. The CDR3 DNA is TGTGCCAGCAGGGGTCCGGGACTTTCCATGAATGAGCAGTTCTTC.

This chain joins TRBV5-5 and TRBJ2-7; possible D gene TRBD1, 5 bases. V lost 4 bases, J lost 1 base, and 12 bases lay in between. Germline CDR1 SGHKS, CDR2 YYEKEE (reference sequence). This CDR3 region has 14 residues. Written as DNA, the CDR3 is TGTGCCAGCAGCCAGCAGCAGGGTTCCTACGAGCAGTACTTC. This translates into CASSQQQGSYEQYF.